Listed below are T cell receptor beta chains from one sample, sequenced in a study of OX40 agonist ivuxolimab in advanced cancers. Profiling relied on immunoSEQ multiplex PCR, and the TCRdb table lists in-frame clones only, not all of them. The table records under 70,000 clones, 75% to 90% of them present only once. The material was CD4+ or CD8+ T cells sorted from blood, obtained in a trial of the OX40 agonist ivuxolimab. These receptors came from an adult with an advanced solid tumor such as melanoma, head and neck, liver or kidney cancer. Both conserved end residues are part of each CDR3. D genes are given only for firm matches. Where a row states a size, it is once, few, many or the class of an expanded clone; other rows omit it.

j_call	v_call	d_call	clone_size	cdr3_aa	cdr3_nt
TRBJ2-3	TRBV28	TRBD1	NA	CASSSWGRQGDTQYF	TGTGCCAGCAGTTCCTGGGGGCGACAGGGCGATACGCAGTATTTT
TRBJ1-6	TRBV30	NA	NA	CAWSVSPGRPLHF	TGTGCCTGGAGTGTGTCACCGGGCCGACCCCTCCACTTT
TRBJ1-1	TRBV28	NA	NA	CASSRYRVSSTEAFF	TGTGCCAGCAGTCGCTACCGGGTTTCGTCGACTGAAGCTTTCTTT
TRBJ2-1	TRBV28	NA	NA	CASRLYNEQFF	TGTGCCAGTCGACTGTACAATGAGCAGTTCTTC
TRBJ1-1	TRBV15	NA	NA	CATSGQMNTEAFF	TGTGCCACCAGCGGACAGATGAACACTGAAGCTTTCTTT
TRBJ1-6	TRBV6-5	TRBD1	NA	CASSYQGANSPLHF	TGTGCCAGCAGTTACCAGGGGGCCAATTCACCCCTCCACTTT
TRBJ1-1	TRBV9	NA	NA	CASSVDSGSRLEAFF	TGTGCCAGCAGCGTAGATTCCGGCTCCCGCCTCGAAGCTTTCTTT
TRBJ2-3	TRBV2	NA	NA	CASSGGSVFGTDTQYF	TGTGCCAGCAGTGGGGGGAGTGTTTTTGGCACAGATACGCAGTATTTT
TRBJ2-1	TRBV28	TRBD1	NA	CASHTPGTGGNEQFF	TGTGCCAGCCATACACCCGGGACAGGGGGCAATGAGCAGTTCTTC
TRBJ2-1	TRBV30	NA	NA	CAWSVLDPTEQFF	TGTGCCTGGAGTGTACTCGACCCAACGGAGCAGTTCTTC
TRBJ1-3	TRBV7-2	TRBD1	once	CASSFDNARQGAGGNTIYF	TGTGCCAGCAGCTTCGACAACGCTCGACAGGGGGCAGGTGGAAACACCATATATTTT
TRBJ1-4	TRBV7-6	TRBD1	NA	CASSLGTGGGEKLFF	TGTGCCAGCAGCTTGGGTACAGGGGGAGGTGAAAAACTGTTTTTT
TRBJ2-2	TRBV2	NA	NA	CASTRGPSGELFF	TGTGCCAGCACTCGGGGCCCAAGCGGGGAGCTGTTTTTT
TRBJ2-1	TRBV10-1	TRBD2	once	CASSVAGGTNEQFF	TGCGCCAGCAGTGTAGCGGGGGGGACAAATGAGCAGTTCTTC
TRBJ2-1	TRBV18	NA	NA	CASSPGVMNSYNEQFF	TGTGCCAGCTCACCGGGGGTTATGAACTCCTACAATGAGCAGTTCTTC
TRBJ2-2	TRBV28	NA	NA	CASSPVLDTGELFF	TGTGCCAGCAGTCCGGTGTTAGACACCGGGGAGCTGTTTTTT
TRBJ1-2	TRBV29-1	TRBD1	NA	CSVVSDRVYNGYTF	TGCAGCGTGGTCTCGGACAGGGTTTATAATGGCTACACCTTC
TRBJ2-3	TRBV7-9	NA	NA	CASSPNSGYSTDTQYF	TGTGCCAGCAGCCCCAATAGCGGATATAGCACAGATACGCAGTATTTT
TRBJ2-7	TRBV28	NA	NA	CASSLLYEQYF	TGTGCCAGCAGTTTACTCTACGAGCAGTACTTC
TRBJ1-5	TRBV2	NA	NA	CASSEDGTNQPQHF	TGTGCCAGCAGTGAGGACGGAACCAATCAGCCCCAGCATTTT
TRBJ2-7	TRBV19	NA	NA	CASSIFPYEQYF	TGTGCCAGTAGTATCTTCCCCTACGAGCAGTACTTC
TRBJ2-7	TRBV28	NA	NA	CATRQFTYEQYF	TGTGCCACCCGACAGTTTACCTACGAGCAGTACTTC
TRBJ2-3	TRBV7-6	NA	NA	CASSLGTDFTDTQYF	TGTGCCAGCAGTCTAGGGACGGACTTCACAGATACGCAGTATTTT
TRBJ1-6	TRBV5-4	NA	NA	CASSLGQKASPLHF	TGTGCCAGCAGCTTAGGACAGAAAGCGTCACCCCTCCACTTT
TRBJ2-1	TRBV2	TRBD1	NA	CASSEALRTGTSIMRNEQFF	TGTGCCAGCAGTGAAGCGCTTAGGACAGGAACCTCGATTATGAGGAATGAGCAGTTCTTC
TRBJ2-1	TRBV5-1	NA	NA	CASRSGDGSYNEQFF	TGCGCCAGCAGGTCTGGCGATGGGTCCTACAATGAGCAGTTCTTC
TRBJ2-5	TRBV9	TRBD2	NA	CASSLRLAGNQETQYF	TGTGCCAGCAGCCTAAGACTAGCGGGGAACCAAGAGACCCAGTACTTC
TRBJ1-1	TRBV13	NA	NA	CASSGGVLLENTEAFF	TGTGCCAGCAGCGGAGGGGTCCTTCTCGAGAACACTGAAGCTTTCTTT
TRBJ2-1	TRBV5-1	NA	once	CASSLARPALFF	TGCGCCAGCAGCTTGGCCAGGCCAGCACTGTTCTTC
TRBJ2-1	TRBV7-2	NA	NA	CASSRGQSYNEQFF	TGTGCCAGCAGCAGGGGCCAATCCTACAATGAGCAGTTCTTC
TRBJ1-2	TRBV28	TRBD1	NA	CASSGQGSYGYTF	TGTGCCAGCAGTGGACAGGGAAGCTATGGCTACACCTTC
TRBJ2-3	TRBV4-3	NA	NA	CASSQDQYRRSTQYF	TGCGCCAGCAGCCAAGATCAATACAGGAGGTCAACGCAGTATTTT
TRBJ2-3	TRBV2	TRBD1	NA	CASSERTGGGATQYF	TGTGCCAGCAGTGAAAGGACAGGGGGTGGTGCTACGCAGTATTTT
TRBJ1-1	TRBV30	TRBD1	NA	CACNTGGNTEAFF	TGTGCCTGCAACACAGGGGGGAACACTGAAGCTTTCTTT
TRBJ2-7	TRBV18	TRBD2	NA	CASSLTGQGLAGGREQYF	TGTGCCAGCTCCCTAACGGGACAGGGACTAGCGGGAGGGCGCGAGCAGTACTTC
TRBJ1-6	TRBV5-8	NA	few	CASSLPGVSPLHF	TGTGCCAGCAGCTTGCCGGGGGTCTCACCCCTCCACTTT
TRBJ2-1	TRBV27	TRBD2	NA	CASSPRTSGRSHNEQFF	TGTGCCAGCAGTCCCCGGACTAGCGGGAGATCTCACAATGAGCAGTTCTTC